Sequencing of this T cell receptor beta chain was carried out in a study of shared clonotypes between healthy human individuals. This clone was found once. Its antigen is currently unknown. The germline gives CDR1 LNHDA, CDR2 SQIVND (reference sequence). The CDR3 loop spans 17 amino acids. The trim removed 3 bases at V and 7 bases at J, leaving 14 bases unmatched. Only in-frame clones appear in the TCRdb table, and some are missing; sequencing was by immunoSEQ multiplex PCR. The sample shows roughly 770,000 clones, 90% to 97% of them seen only once. Regarding the study as a whole: Collection of samples was limited to blood; tissue repertoires likely differ.

Naivety among CD8 cells was defined by CD45RO negativity and positive CCR7 selection, thereby excluding terminally differentiated effector memory CD45RA+ cells. The genes are TRBV19 and TRBJ2-1; TRBD1 aligns across 8 bases. Sequencing used naive CD8+ T cells sorted from blood. This sequence was found in a man between 25 and 39 years old in good health. Written as DNA, the CDR3 is TGTGCCAGTAGTATCTTCGGGGGCAGGGGGCGGTTTAATGAGCAGTTCTTC. This gives the protein CASSIFGGRGRFNEQFF.